This T cell receptor (beta chain) came from a study of vaccination effects on CD4 cells after COVID-19. Study findings and constraints: At late timepoints after vaccination, vaccine- and infection-induced clones shrank markedly. Convalescent patients were scarce in the study, and it lacked early post-infection timepoints.

Profiling relied on immunoSEQ multiplex PCR, and the TCRdb table lists in-frame clones only, not all of them. The table lists approximately 24,000 clones, more than 70% of them singletons. Sequencing in the ViraFEST assay came after antigen-specific CD4+ T cells had been expanded with viral peptide pools, which were used to stimulate PBMC. The authors isolated CD4+ T cells after roughly eleven days of culture. Between March and December 2020, the person had a SARS-CoV-2 infection that PCR confirmed. The researchers cultured fewer than 2.5 million PBMC per well with roughly 9.5 IU/ml IL-2 and around 9.5 ug/ml peptides. About this clone itself: No antigen is known for it.

Trimming at V came to 10 bases and at J to 3 bases, leaving 7 bases not matched to a gene. CDR3 size: 14 residues. CDR1 and CDR2 (germline): ENHRY, SYGVKD. The genes are TRBV10-3 and TRBJ2-3; 10 positions agree with TRBD2. This receptor was identified in a human donor who had a prior SARS-CoV-2 infection. The sample was CD4+ T cells from PBMCs cultured with SARS-CoV-2 spike peptides, taken before COVID-19 vaccination. The CDR3 coding sequence is TGTGCCACCAACCCGGGACTAGCGACAGATACGCAGTATTTT. It translates to CATNPGLATDTQYF.